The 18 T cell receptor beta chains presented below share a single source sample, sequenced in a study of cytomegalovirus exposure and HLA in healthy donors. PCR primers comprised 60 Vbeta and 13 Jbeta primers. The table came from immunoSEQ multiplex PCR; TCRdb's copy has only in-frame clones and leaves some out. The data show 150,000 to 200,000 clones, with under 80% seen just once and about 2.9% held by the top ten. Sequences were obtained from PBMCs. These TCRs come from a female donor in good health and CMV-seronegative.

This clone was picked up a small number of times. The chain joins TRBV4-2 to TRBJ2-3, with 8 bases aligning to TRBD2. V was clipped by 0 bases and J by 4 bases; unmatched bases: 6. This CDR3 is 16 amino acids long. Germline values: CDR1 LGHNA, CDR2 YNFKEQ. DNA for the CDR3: TGTGCCAGCAGCCAAGATCGAACGGGGGGGCCAGATACGCAGTATTTT. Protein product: CASSQDRTGGPDTQYF.

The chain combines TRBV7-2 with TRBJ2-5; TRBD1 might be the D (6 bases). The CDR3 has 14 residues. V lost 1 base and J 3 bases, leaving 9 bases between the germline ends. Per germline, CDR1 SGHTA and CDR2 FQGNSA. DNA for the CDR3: TGTGCCAGCAGCTTAGAACAGGGTGAAGAGACCCAGTACTTC. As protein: CASSLEQGEETQYF.

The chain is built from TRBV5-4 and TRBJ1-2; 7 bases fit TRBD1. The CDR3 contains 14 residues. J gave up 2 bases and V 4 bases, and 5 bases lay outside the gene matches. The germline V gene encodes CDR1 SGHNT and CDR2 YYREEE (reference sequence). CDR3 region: CASSPPTGNYGYTF. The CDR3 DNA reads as TGTGCCAGCAGCCCACCGACAGGGAACTATGGCTACACCTTC.

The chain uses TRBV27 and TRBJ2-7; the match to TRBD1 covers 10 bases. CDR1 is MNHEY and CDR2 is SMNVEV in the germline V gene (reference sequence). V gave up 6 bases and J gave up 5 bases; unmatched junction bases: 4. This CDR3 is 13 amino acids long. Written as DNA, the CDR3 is TGTGCCAGCAGCTCGACAGGGGGCAACGAGCAGTACTTC. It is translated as CASSSTGGNEQYF.

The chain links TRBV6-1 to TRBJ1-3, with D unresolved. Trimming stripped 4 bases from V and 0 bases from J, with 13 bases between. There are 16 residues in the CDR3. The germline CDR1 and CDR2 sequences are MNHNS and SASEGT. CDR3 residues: CASSAFDLSSGNTIYF. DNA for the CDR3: TGTGCCAGCAGTGCCTTCGATTTGAGCTCTGGAAACACCATATATTTT.

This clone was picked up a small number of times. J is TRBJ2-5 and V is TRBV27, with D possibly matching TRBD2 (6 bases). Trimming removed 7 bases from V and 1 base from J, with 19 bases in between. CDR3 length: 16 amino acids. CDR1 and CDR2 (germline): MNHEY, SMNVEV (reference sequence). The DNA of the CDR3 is TGTGCCAGCAACTCCGCTAGGAGGGGAGGCCAAGAGACCCAGTACTTC. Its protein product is CASNSARRGGQETQYF.

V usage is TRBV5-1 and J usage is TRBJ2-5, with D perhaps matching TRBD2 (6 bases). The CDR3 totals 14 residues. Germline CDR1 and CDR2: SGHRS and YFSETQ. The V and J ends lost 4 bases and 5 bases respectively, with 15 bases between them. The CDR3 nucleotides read TGCGCCAGCAGCGACCGGGCCCGGGGGGAGACCCAGTACTTC. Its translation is CASSDRARGETQYF.

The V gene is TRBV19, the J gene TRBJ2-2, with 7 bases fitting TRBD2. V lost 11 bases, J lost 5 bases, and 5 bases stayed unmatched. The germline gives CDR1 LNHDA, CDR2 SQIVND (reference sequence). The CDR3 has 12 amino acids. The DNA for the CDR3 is TGTGCCTTGGAGCGGGGTACCGGGGAGCTGTTTTTT. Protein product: CALERGTGELFF.

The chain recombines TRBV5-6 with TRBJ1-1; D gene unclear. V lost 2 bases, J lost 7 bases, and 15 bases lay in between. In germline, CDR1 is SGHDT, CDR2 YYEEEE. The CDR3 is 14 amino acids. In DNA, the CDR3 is TGTGCCAGCAGCTTAGCTAGCTCCCCGGGTGAAGCTTTCTTT. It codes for CASSLASSPGEAFF.

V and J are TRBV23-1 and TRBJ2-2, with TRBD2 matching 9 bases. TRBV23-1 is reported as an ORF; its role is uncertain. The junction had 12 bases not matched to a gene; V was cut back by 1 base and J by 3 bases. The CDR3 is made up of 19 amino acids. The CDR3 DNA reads TGCGCCAGCAGTCAATGTCCTAGCGGGGCACCATCTTACACCGGGGAGCTGTTTTTT. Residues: CASSQCPSGAPSYTGELFF.

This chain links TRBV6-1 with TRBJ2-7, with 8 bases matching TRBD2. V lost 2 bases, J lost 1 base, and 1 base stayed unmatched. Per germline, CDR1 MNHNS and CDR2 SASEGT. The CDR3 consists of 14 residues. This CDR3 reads CASSELAGSYEQYF. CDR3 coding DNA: TGTGCCAGCAGTGAATTAGCGGGGTCCTACGAGCAGTACTTC.

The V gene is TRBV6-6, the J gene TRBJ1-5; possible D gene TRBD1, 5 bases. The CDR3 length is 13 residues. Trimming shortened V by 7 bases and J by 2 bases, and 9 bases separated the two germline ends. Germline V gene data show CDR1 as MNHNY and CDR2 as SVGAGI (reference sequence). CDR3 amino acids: CASKDRGNQPQHF. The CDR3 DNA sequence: TGTGCCAGCAAAGACAGAGGCAATCAGCCCCAGCATTTT.

CDR3 region: CASRQGLAAYNEQFF. In nucleotides, the CDR3 is TGCGCCAGCAGACAGGGACTAGCGGCTTACAATGAGCAGTTCTTC. The rearrangement links TRBV5-1 to TRBJ2-1; 11 nucleotides agree with TRBD2. V dropped 5 bases and J dropped 4; count of bases not matched to a gene: 5. The V gene's germline CDR1 is SGHRS and CDR2 YFSETQ. The CDR3 consists of 15 residues.

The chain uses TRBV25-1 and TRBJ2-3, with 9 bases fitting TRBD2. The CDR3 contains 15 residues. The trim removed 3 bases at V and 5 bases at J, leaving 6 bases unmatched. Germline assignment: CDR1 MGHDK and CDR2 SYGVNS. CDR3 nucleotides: TGTGCCAGCAGTGATTCTAGCGGGGTCGGAGATACGCAGTATTTT. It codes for CASSDSSGVGDTQYF. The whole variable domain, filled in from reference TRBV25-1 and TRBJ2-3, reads EADIYQTPRYLVIGTGKKITLECSQTMGHDKMYWYQQDPGMELHLIHYSYGVNSTEKGDLSSESTVSRIRTEHFPLTLESARPSHTSQYLCASSDSSGVGDTQYFGPGTRLTVL.

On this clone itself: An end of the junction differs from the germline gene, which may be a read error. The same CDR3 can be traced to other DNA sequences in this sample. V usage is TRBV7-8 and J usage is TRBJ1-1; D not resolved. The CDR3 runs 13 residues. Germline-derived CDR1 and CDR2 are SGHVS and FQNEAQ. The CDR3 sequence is CASSRRGNTEAFF. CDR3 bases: TGTGCCAGCAGCCGAAGAGGGAACACTGAAGCTTTTTTT.

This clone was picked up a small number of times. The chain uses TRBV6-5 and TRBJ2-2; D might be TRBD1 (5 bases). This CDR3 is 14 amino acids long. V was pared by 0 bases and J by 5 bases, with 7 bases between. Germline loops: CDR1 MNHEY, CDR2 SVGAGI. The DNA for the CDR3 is TGTGCCAGCAGTTACTCCTCAGGGACCGGGGAGCTGTTTTTT. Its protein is CASSYSSGTGELFF.

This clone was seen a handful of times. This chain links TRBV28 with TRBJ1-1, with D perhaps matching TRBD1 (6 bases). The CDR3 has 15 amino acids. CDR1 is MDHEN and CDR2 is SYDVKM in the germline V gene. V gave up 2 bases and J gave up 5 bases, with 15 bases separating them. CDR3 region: CASSLLSSRGTEAFF. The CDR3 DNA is TGTGCCAGCAGTTTACTCTCGTCCAGGGGAACTGAAGCTTTCTTT. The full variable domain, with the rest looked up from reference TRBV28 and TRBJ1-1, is DVKVTQSSRYLVKRTGEKVFLECVQDMDHENMFWYRQDPGLGLRLIYFSYDVKMKEKGDIPEGYSVSREKKERFSLILESASTNQTSMYLCASSLLSSRGTEAFFGQGTRLTVV.

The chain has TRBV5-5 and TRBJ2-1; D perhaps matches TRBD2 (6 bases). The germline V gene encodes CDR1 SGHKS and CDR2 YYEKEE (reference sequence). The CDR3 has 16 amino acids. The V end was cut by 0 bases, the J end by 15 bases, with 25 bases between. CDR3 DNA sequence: TGTGCCAGCAGCTTGGCCCCCGGGACTGGTGTTAAAGGGATGTTCTTC. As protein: CASSLAPGTGVKGMFF. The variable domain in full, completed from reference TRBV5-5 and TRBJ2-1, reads DAGVTQSPTHLIKTRGQQVTLRCSPISGHKSVSWYQQVLGQGPQFIFQYYEKEERGRGNFPDRFSARQFPNYSSELNVNALLLGDSALYLCASSLAPGTGVKGMFFGPGTRLTVL.